Below, one TCR beta chain is given with its context. As yet, its antigen is unknown. This sample was taken from a study of cytomegalovirus exposure and HLA in healthy donors. Study information: The study placed around 80% of its approximately 400 genotyped donors in the Caucasian-associated ancestry cluster.

The CDR3 runs to 17 residues. V dropped 1 base and J dropped 0 bases, with 13 bases sitting between them. Germline V CDR1 and CDR2: SGHVS, FQNEAQ. Findings and caveats of the study: Association of 17,000 or so TCR beta sequences with HLA alleles was found at 0.05 false discovery rate in a later analysis.

A multiplex PCR was run with 60 Vbeta primers and 13 Jbeta primers. The repertoire was sequenced with immunoSEQ multiplex PCR; TCRdb's copy has only in-frame clones and lacks some. The data hold 110,000 to 150,000 clones, with around 83% observed a single time. The chain uses TRBV7-8 and TRBJ1-5; D unresolved. The sequence came from a male donor in good health and CMV-seropositive. The sequenced sample consisted of PBMCs. The CDR3 coding sequence is TGTGCCAGCAGCTTAGTGGCCGGAGGGTATAGCAATCAGCCCCAGCATTTT. Residues: CASSLVAGGYSNQPQHF.